This TCR beta chain was recovered during a study of blood T cell repertoires in COVID-19. Background on the study: The samples span acute and convalescent COVID-19 from the United States, Italy and Spain. Sample material is recorded as cDNA or gDNA derived from T cells, B-cell-depleted T cells, or PBMCs.

V was trimmed by 0 bases and J by 7 bases, leaving 14 bases between them. The CDR3 is 15 residues long. Per the germline V gene, CDR1 is SGHTS and CDR2 is YDEGEE. How the authors handled the data: From reference gene primer amplification, estimates of nucleated cell counts were derived. Sequencing was performed with immunoSEQ multiplex PCR; in TCRdb, only in-frame clones are kept and a portion is missing. V and J calls plus clone size are reproduced from that table; the DNA served to infer D and trimming. Of about 23,000 clones in the sample, 90% were seen once. The receptor was isolated from a human donor in a cohort sampled during active COVID-19. V and J are TRBV5-8 and TRBJ2-1, with D perhaps TRBD1 (6 bases). The sequencing input was peripheral blood. CDR3 residues: CASSLESGTRNEQFF. The CDR3 region has the DNA TGTGCCAGCAGCTTGGAAAGTGGGACAAGGAATGAGCAGTTCTTC.